A single sample gave rise to the 10 T cell receptor beta chains below, sequenced in a study of shared clonotypes between healthy human individuals. This table comes from immunoSEQ multiplex PCR, and its TCRdb copy is limited to in-frame clones, with some not included. The top ten hold around 1.4% of the sample, which has about 1 million clones, approximately 70% seen once. Source material: memory CD4+ T cells sorted from blood. Indicated subset: CD45RA-negative fraction. The receptors here all came from a man aged 18 to 29 in good health.

The table lists this clone with a count of one. The chain carries TRBV10-1 and TRBJ1-1; no firm D call. The V and J ends lost 0 bases and 3 bases respectively, with 11 bases between them. There are 15 residues in the CDR3. Germline CDR1 reads WNHNN; CDR2 reads SYGVQD (reference sequence). The CDR3 spells CASSESGRTDTEAFF. CDR3 in DNA: TGCGCCAGCAGTGAGTCGGGCAGAACCGACACTGAAGCTTTCTTT.

V and J are TRBV5-1 and TRBJ1-4; D possibly corresponds to TRBD1 (5 bases). CDR3 size: 14 residues. Per germline, CDR1 SGHRS and CDR2 YFSETQ. The ends were cut back, 4 bases at V and 7 bases at J, with 14 bases in the middle. In DNA form, the CDR3 reads TGCGCCAGCAGCCCGGCAGGGTTTTCTGAAAAACTGTTTTTT. Translation: CASSPAGFSEKLFF.

This sequence joins TRBV6-6 and TRBJ2-3; perhaps TRBD1 as D (6 bases). Germline lookup yields CDR1 MNHNY and CDR2 SVGAGI (reference sequence). The CDR3 totals 13 residues. The CDR3 reads CGISRGRGDTQYF. CDR3 sequence (DNA): TGTGGCATCAGCAGGGGTAGAGGAGATACGCAGTATTTT.

The CDR3 DNA is TGTGCCAGCAGTTTACGGGGCTACGAGCAGTACTTC. Residues: CASSLRGYEQYF. J is TRBJ2-7 and V is TRBV28; D possibly corresponds to TRBD2 (5 bases). The CDR3 has 12 amino acids. Germline CDR1 is MDHEN and CDR2 is SYDVKM. V was cut by 2 bases and J by 3 bases, with 5 bases left in between.

V is TRBV5-1 and J is TRBJ2-7, with 7 bases identical to TRBD1. Germline V lookup: CDR1 SGHRS, CDR2 YFSETQ. V lost 4 bases, J lost 3 bases, and 7 bases stayed unmatched. The CDR3 spans 14 residues. The CDR3 reads CASSTSGQVYEQYF. The CDR3 DNA reads TGCGCCAGCAGCACCAGTGGACAGGTCTACGAGCAGTACTTC.

This clone was recorded only once. This rearrangement joins TRBV15 to TRBJ1-4; TRBD1 is a possible D gene (6 bases). V dropped 3 bases and J dropped 4 bases, with 12 bases sitting between them. The CDR3 is 15 residues long. Germline-derived CDR1 and CDR2 are LNHNV and YYDKDF (reference sequence). The CDR3: CATSRNRVSNEKLFF. CDR3 DNA sequence: TGTGCCACCAGCAGGAACAGGGTCAGTAATGAAAAACTGTTTTTT.

The rearrangement uses TRBV6-1 and TRBJ1-1, with a possible D match to TRBD1 (5 bases). This CDR3 contains 14 residues. Germline V lookup: CDR1 MNHNS, CDR2 SASEGT. The V gene lost 1 base and the J gene lost 3 bases, with 9 bases spanning the gap. This chain's CDR3 is CASSEEGRDTEAFF. The CDR3 DNA is TGTGCCAGCAGTGAAGAGGGGAGGGACACTGAAGCTTTCTTT.

This clone has ten or more counts. The V call is TRBV11-2, the J call TRBJ2-7; D remains ambiguous. V lost 1 base and J 1 base, leaving 11 bases between the germline ends. The CDR3 sequence is 15 residues long. Germline CDR1 and CDR2: SGHAT and FQNNGV. The CDR3 DNA is TGTGCCAGCAGCTTAGGCCAACAGTTGTCCTACGAGCAGTACTTC. The encoded protein is CASSLGQQLSYEQYF.

Points on this clone: Other DNA sequences in this specimen translate into the identical CDR3. The chain employs TRBV11-2 and TRBJ2-7, with 9 bases that match TRBD1. This CDR3 contains 15 residues. V lost 1 base and J lost 4; bases outside the gene matches: 5. Germline V gene lookup returns CDR1 SGHAT and CDR2 FQNNGV. CDR3 residues: CASSLGGQGIYEQYF. The DNA for the CDR3 is TGTGCCAGCAGCTTAGGGGGACAGGGAATTTACGAGCAGTACTTC.

CDR3: CATSRTTGGLTLSGANVLTF. CDR3 nucleotides: TGTGCCACCAGCAGAACGACAGGGGGCCTCACCCTCTCTGGGGCCAACGTCCTGACTTTC. The chain recombines TRBV15 with TRBJ2-6; TRBD1 matches at 10 bases. CDR1 and CDR2 (germline): LNHNV, YYDKDF (reference sequence). Unmatched junction bases numbered 10, after V lost 2 bases and J lost 0 bases. CDR3 length: 20 residues.